One and the same sample provided the 27 T cell receptor beta chains below, sequenced in a study of blood T cell repertoires in COVID-19. The assay was immunoSEQ multiplex PCR, and TCRdb's table has in-frame clones only and misses some. The table lists 65,000 to 80,000 clones, about four fifths of them singletons. The material sequenced was peripheral blood. These receptors all stem from a human donor in a cohort sampled during active COVID-19.

This clone was seen more than once but under ten times. V is TRBV3-1 (or the pseudogene TRBV3-2) and J is TRBJ2-2; 7 positions match TRBD1. This CDR3 contains 13 residues. Per the germline V gene, CDR1 is LGHDT and CDR2 is YNNKEL (reference sequence). Unmatched junction bases numbered 6, after V lost 8 bases and J lost 6 bases. As DNA, the CDR3 is TGTGCCAGCGCCGACAGGGTGTCCGGGGAGCTGTTTTTT. It is translated as CASADRVSGELFF.

This rearrangement joins TRBV2 to TRBJ1-5, with 8 bases lining up with TRBD1. Germline lookup yields CDR1 SNHLY and CDR2 FYNNEI. CDR3 length: 14 amino acids. V shed 6 bases and J 0 bases; nucleotides not matched to a gene: 1. DNA of the CDR3: TGTGCCAGCAGGGACAGGGTTAGCAATCAGCCCCAGCATTTT. This translates into CASRDRVSNQPQHF.

The V call is TRBV29-1, the J call TRBJ2-3, with unresolved D. Germline-derived CDR1 and CDR2 are SQVTM and ANQGSEA. The CDR3 totals 14 residues. Trimming cost V 0 bases and J 6 bases, with 13 bases left between them. The CDR3 coding sequence is TGCAGCGTTGAAGATCCTTACAGCCCCGATACGCAGTATTTT. As protein: CSVEDPYSPDTQYF.

The rearrangement links TRBV6-5 to TRBJ2-2, with a possible D match to TRBD2 (5 bases). V was clipped by 9 bases and J by 1 base, with 12 bases between them. The germline V gene has CDR1 MNHEY and CDR2 SVGAGI. This CDR3 spans 14 amino acids. CDR3 sequence reads: CASRERGNTGELFF. CDR3 in DNA: TGTGCCAGTCGGGAACGGGGGAACACCGGGGAGCTGTTTTTT.

This chain joins TRBV28 and TRBJ2-7; 9 bases are shared with TRBD2. V dropped 7 bases and J dropped 0; count of bases not matched to a gene: 7. Germline-derived CDR1 and CDR2 are MDHEN and SYDVKM. This CDR3 spans 15 amino acids. The CDR3 sequence: CASTGGGGPSYEQYF. CDR3 coding DNA: TGTGCCAGCACCGGCGGGGGGGGACCCTCCTACGAGCAGTACTTC.

A remark on this clone: At one end the junction does not follow the germline gene, possibly because of a read error. The chain carries TRBV6-1 and TRBJ1-2; 8 nucleotides match TRBD1. The germline gives CDR1 MNHNS, CDR2 SASEGT. This CDR3 is built from 15 residues. The chain's CDR3 is CASREGQGTNYGYTF. The CDR3 nucleotides are TGTGCCAGCAGGGAAGGACAGGGCACTAACTATGGCTACACCTTC.

The V gene is TRBV9, the J gene TRBJ2-3; 11 bases agree with TRBD2. J was trimmed by 4 bases and V by 3 bases; bases with no gene match: 10. This CDR3 spans 17 amino acids. Germline CDR1 and CDR2: SGDLS and YYNGEE. CDR3 residues: CASSATLTSGAADTQYF. In DNA, the CDR3 is TGTGCCAGCAGCGCAACGCTGACTAGCGGGGCTGCAGATACGCAGTATTTT.

For the CDR3, the DNA is TGTGCCAGTAGTATACAGGCGGGTCAAGGTACTGAAGCTTTCTTT. Its protein product is CASSIQAGQGTEAFF. The rearrangement joins TRBV19 to TRBJ1-1, with D hard to call. From germline, CDR1 is LNHDA and CDR2 SQIVND (reference sequence). The ends were cut back, 2 bases at V and 5 bases at J, with 15 bases in the middle. CDR3 length: 15 amino acids.

The chain links TRBV9 to TRBJ2-1, with a weak D call TRBD1 (5 bases). The CDR3 spans 13 residues. The germline V gene encodes CDR1 SGDLS and CDR2 YYNGEE. The V gene lost 0 bases and the J gene lost 8 bases, with 9 bases spanning the gap. CDR3 nucleotides: TGTGCCAGCAGCGTAGCTCCCAGGGATGAGCAGTTCTTC. It translates to CASSVAPRDEQFF.

DNA of the CDR3: TGTGCCAGCAGTGAAGCCAGCCTCAAGGGGACAAGCAATACAGATACGCAGTATTTT. This sequence encodes CASSEASLKGTSNTDTQYF. This chain uses TRBV6-1 with TRBJ2-3; tentative D call: TRBD1 (6 bases). Germline V gives CDR1 MNHNS, CDR2 SASEGT. Deletions cut 0 bases from V and 3 bases from J, with 22 bases between. The CDR3 is 19 amino acids.

The chain has TRBV24-1 and TRBJ2-3; 8 nucleotides align to TRBD2. The CDR3 covers 14 residues. Trimming removed 6 bases from V and 1 base from J; junction bases left unmatched: 2. Germline values: CDR1 KGHDR, CDR2 SFDVKD. The CDR3 region is CATSPTSGTDTQYF. The CDR3, as DNA: TGTGCCACCAGTCCGACTAGCGGCACAGATACGCAGTATTTT.

The chain joins TRBV5-1 to TRBJ1-1; D remains ambiguous. The CDR3 has 15 amino acids. Germline CDR1 and CDR2: SGHRS and YFSETQ. Between the trimmed V and J ends, which lost 4 bases and 5 bases, there was a span of 18 bases. Here the CDR3 reads CASSLLGERRTEAFF. The CDR3 DNA reads as TGCGCCAGCAGCCTACTAGGCGAAAGGAGGACTGAAGCTTTCTTT.

A word on this clone: A junction boundary mismatches the germline segment, possibly from a read error. The V and J genes are TRBV6-6 and TRBJ1-4; D is ambiguous. The CDR3 runs 11 residues. CDR1 is MNHNY, CDR2 SVGAGI, per germline (reference sequence). This CDR3 reads CASSANEKLFF. The CDR3 DNA reads as TGTGCCAGCAGTGCTAACGAAAAACTGTTTTTT.

This chain uses TRBV3-1 (or the pseudogene TRBV3-2) with TRBJ2-2; D gene unclear. Germline V lookup: CDR1 LGHDT, CDR2 YNNKEL (reference sequence). CDR3 length: 13 residues. Trimming removed 4 bases from V and 4 bases from J, with 7 bases in between. The CDR3 loop reads CASSLLGTGELFF. In DNA, the CDR3 is TGTGCCAGCAGCCTCCTAGGCACCGGGGAGCTGTTTTTT.

The chain is built from TRBV10-1 and TRBJ1-6; no clear D. Trimming pared 9 bases from V and 0 bases from J, leaving 12 bases between. There are 15 residues in the CDR3. CDR1 is WNHNN and CDR2 is SYGVQD in the germline V gene (reference sequence). In DNA, the CDR3 is TGCGCCAGGAAAGCGGTTGACTCCTATAATTCACCCCTCCACTTT. Protein: CARKAVDSYNSPLHF.

This sequence joins TRBV7-9 and TRBJ2-1, with D possibly matching TRBD2 (6 bases). The CDR3 covers 12 residues. The V and J ends lost 3 bases and 12 bases respectively, with 12 bases between them. CDR1 and CDR2 from the germline V gene are SEHNR and FQNEAQ (reference sequence). The CDR3 loop reads CASSFSGSGQFF. The CDR3 DNA reads TGTGCCAGCAGCTTTTCCGGGAGCGGGCAGTTCTTC.

This clone was picked up one time. The rearrangement uses TRBV11-2 and TRBJ2-7; 8 nucleotides align to TRBD1. This CDR3 comprises 14 residues. The germline V gene encodes CDR1 SGHAT and CDR2 FQNNGV. J lost 5 bases, V lost 1 base, and 4 bases had no gene match. CDR3 coding DNA: TGTGCCAGCAGCTTAGTTGGGACAGGTCACGAGCAGTACTTC. The encoded protein is CASSLVGTGHEQYF.

The chain combines TRBV19 with TRBJ1-6; D unresolved. V was cut by 1 base and J by 7 bases, with 8 bases left in between. CDR1 and CDR2 (germline): LNHDA, SQIVND (reference sequence). CDR3 length: 14 amino acids. This CDR3 reads CASSIVVLNSPLHF. CDR3 bases: TGTGCCAGTAGTATAGTAGTCCTGAATTCACCCCTCCACTTT.

The CDR3 DNA sequence: TGTGCCAGCAGCCAGCCCTGGGCCTCCCCGGGGAATGAGCAGTTCTTC. It translates to CASSQPWASPGNEQFF. The chain joins TRBV3-1 (or the pseudogene TRBV3-2) to TRBJ2-1; D possibly corresponds to TRBD2 (5 bases). Trimming removed 3 bases at V and 7 bases at J, with 19 bases between. The CDR3 contains 16 residues. Looked up from germline, CDR1 is LGHDT and CDR2 is YNNKEL (reference sequence).

V usage is TRBV19 and J usage is TRBJ2-7; 8 positions agree with TRBD1. The V gene's germline CDR1 is LNHDA and CDR2 SQIVND (reference sequence). Trimming cost V 6 bases and J 4 bases; bases outside gene matches: 5. The CDR3 contains 13 residues. CDR3 DNA: TGTGCCAGTAGACGGACAGGGACATACGAGCAGTACTTC. Residues: CASRRTGTYEQYF.

The J gene is TRBJ2-5, the V gene TRBV5-1; D ambiguous. This CDR3 is built from 13 residues. The germline V and J ends were trimmed by 2 bases and 1 base, with 6 bases remaining between them. The V gene's germline CDR1 is SGHRS and CDR2 YFSETQ. The DNA of the CDR3 is TGCGCCAGCAGCTTTAGACTCCAAGAGACCCAGTACTTC. It codes for CASSFRLQETQYF.

V and J are TRBV5-1 and TRBJ2-7; 7 nucleotides match TRBD2. Germline V gene lookup returns CDR1 SGHRS and CDR2 YFSETQ. This CDR3 is 15 amino acids long. The V gene end was trimmed by 1 base and the J gene end by 1 base; junction bases not matched to a gene: 5. The CDR3 spells CASSLSLADSYEQYF. The CDR3 DNA follows: TGCGCCAGCAGCTTGTCGCTAGCGGATTCCTACGAGCAGTACTTC.

A note on this clone: At one end, the junction sequence differs from germline, possibly due to a read error. The chain combines TRBV19 with TRBJ2-1; 9 nucleotides match TRBD1. CDR3 size: 15 residues. Germline assignment: CDR1 LNHDA and CDR2 SQIVND (reference sequence). For the CDR3, the DNA is TGTGCCAATAGTACGGACAGGGGCTATAACAATGAGCAGTTCTTC. Translated, it gives CANSTDRGYNNEQFF.

This chain connects TRBV6-5 to TRBJ2-5; 11 nucleotides line up with TRBD2. The CDR3 contains 16 residues. Trimming took 2 bases from V and 3 from J; bases not matched to a gene: 5. Per the germline V gene, CDR1 is MNHEY and CDR2 is SVGAGI. CDR3 nucleotides: TGTGCCAGCAGTTACGGACCGGGACTAGCGGAAGAGACCCAGTACTTC. It encodes CASSYGPGLAEETQYF.

The J gene is TRBJ1-4, the V gene TRBV14; D not certain. CDR1 and CDR2 (germline): SGHDN, FVKESK. This CDR3 region has 15 residues. V dropped 1 base and J dropped 1 base, with 7 bases sitting between them. CDR3 sequence (DNA): TGTGCCAGCAGCCAAGTACGGGGAACTAATGAAAAACTGTTTTTT. Translation: CASSQVRGTNEKLFF.

J is TRBJ2-7 and V is TRBV27; TRBD1 agrees at 10 bases. The CDR3 is 17 residues long. With 6 bases clipped from V and 2 bases from J, the junction kept 13 bases outside the gene matches. Germline assignment: CDR1 MNHEY and CDR2 SMNVEV (reference sequence). DNA for the CDR3: TGTGCCAGCAGGCGGGATCCTTCGGGACAGGGGACCTACGAGCAGTACTTC. It translates to CASRRDPSGQGTYEQYF.

The CDR3 nucleotides are TGTGCCAGCAGTTACGGGGTTTGGACAGGGGGAGGCTACACCTTC. The encoded protein is CASSYGVWTGGGYTF. The chain joins TRBV6-6 to TRBJ1-2, with 10 positions matching TRBD1. The CDR3 is 15 residues long. V lost 2 bases and J lost 8; bases outside the gene matches: 8. Germline CDR1 is MNHNY and CDR2 is SVGAGI (reference sequence).